This T cell receptor (beta chain) was identified during a study of T cell responses to AZD1222 COVID-19 vaccine. Produced via immunoSEQ multiplex PCR; TCRdb's table is partial and in-frame only. The repertoire holds 120,000 to 150,000 clones, with about nine tenths as singletons. The CDR3 is made up of 14 amino acids. Germline assignment: CDR1 LNHNV and CDR2 YYDKDF (reference sequence). Trimming cost V 3 bases and J 0 bases, with 8 bases left between them. Sequenced material: peripheral blood, taken 28 days after the second AZD1222 dose. This chain connects TRBV15 to TRBJ1-1; no clear D gene. This TCR was sampled from an adult who received the AZD1222 COVID-19 vaccine. The DNA for the CDR3 is TGTGCCACCAGCAGCCCTTGGCTGAACACTGAAGCTTTCTTT. Encoded protein: CATSSPWLNTEAFF.